The source of this T cell receptor beta chain is a study of shared clonotypes between healthy human individuals. The V segment lost 2 bases and the J segment 6 bases; nucleotides outside the gene matches: 6. The CDR3 runs to 15 residues. CDR1 and CDR2 (germline): SGHVS, FQNEAQ. Only in-frame clones appear in the TCRdb table, and some are missing; sequencing was by immunoSEQ multiplex PCR. This sample yields approximately 2.1 million clones, of which just over 90% are seen a single time; roughly 0.36% belongs to the top ten. V gene TRBV7-8 combines with J gene TRBJ1-4; 7 bases fit TRBD1. The source is a man aged 18 to 35 in good health. Some clones in this sample may be carry-over from other donors' samples. The sequenced sample was naive CD4+ T cells from PBMCs. As for subset: CD45RA+ positively selected. As DNA, the CDR3 is TGTGCCAGCAGCTTACGGCAGGGGGGAGATGAAAAACTGTTTTTT. This encodes CASSLRQGGDEKLFF.